This T cell receptor beta chain was identified during a study of prognosis after radiotherapy for stage I lung cancer. With V trimmed by 5 bases and J by 6 bases, 10 bases remained unmatched. Germline V gene data show CDR1 as SEHNR and CDR2 as FQNEAQ (reference sequence). The CDR3 loop spans 16 amino acids. In its sample, this clonotype was seen many times. Amplicons of TCR beta CDR3 were generated from genomic DNA by two-round multiplex PCR. Amplification in first-round PCR relied on primers specific to each TRBV and TRBJ gene. Each CDR3 protein gets one entry after TCRdb re-called the multiplex PCR reads with MiXCR. The data hold around 13,000 distinct CDR3 sequences, with about 43% observed a single time.

The receptor was derived from a donor over 45 with non-small cell lung cancer. The rearrangement uses TRBV7-9 and TRBJ2-7; 13 nucleotides align to TRBD2. The material sequenced was PBMCs, taken before or after stereotactic body radiation therapy (not recorded which). The CDR3 here is CASSIGGLAGRIEQYF. For the CDR3, the DNA is TGTGCCAGCAGCATTGGGGGACTAGCGGGGAGGATCGAGCAGTACTTC.